In its sample, the clone carrying this T cell receptor beta chain was seen a few times. This entry comes from a study of cytomegalovirus exposure and HLA in healthy donors. As for the study in general: An analysis done earlier identified 95 million to 140 million unique TCR beta sequences from roughly 190 million T cells. Falling in the Caucasian-associated ancestry cluster were 80% to 85% of under 500 genotyped donors.

V dropped 7 bases and J dropped 0; count of bases not matched to a gene: 11. CDR1 and CDR2 (germline): SGHVS, FQNEAQ. The CDR3 loop spans 16 amino acids. 13 Jbeta primers and 60 Vbeta primers were used for the PCR. Assay: immunoSEQ multiplex PCR; the TCRdb copy retains only in-frame clones and omits some. The sample shows 65,000 to 85,000 clones, about 81% of them seen only once. The sequence came from a woman aged 40 to 50 in good health and CMV-seropositive. The sequencing sample was made of PBMCs. This chain connects TRBV7-8 to TRBJ2-7; 8 positions agree with TRBD2. This CDR3 reads CASMRGERGISYEQYF. CDR3 DNA: TGTGCCAGCATGCGGGGGGAGCGGGGTATCTCCTACGAGCAGTACTTC.